This TCR beta chain came from a study of blood T cells in healthy people across ages. Looking at the study overall: In model experiments, template switching was able to capture about one barcoded beta molecule for every two T cells that were present.

Caucasian individuals from Russia who were healthy and aged 6 to 90 acted as donors. General observations from the study: Diversity estimates from one million T cells were considered underestimates. TCR beta diversity, measured per million T cells, fell in a roughly linear way with age.

Primed by a sample-barcoded 5' primer and a J-beta primer mix, a second PCR proceeded for about 7 to 11 cycles. TCRdb re-called the 5' RACE reads through MiXCR, storing one row per CDR3 protein. The data show about 580,000 distinct CDR3 sequences, roughly 48% seen once. On this clonotype: What it recognizes is unknown. One junction end does not reproduce the germline sequence, and a read error may be involved.

CDR1 is SGHTA and CDR2 is FQGNSA in the germline V gene. The CDR3 is made up of 15 amino acids. This TCR came from a man older than 75 in good health. The sequencing input was blood. The J gene is TRBJ1-6, the V gene TRBV7-2; perhaps TRBD1 as D (5 bases). The CDR3 DNA reads TGTGCCAGCAGCTTACATGGCTCAGGGAATTCACCCCCCCACTTT. This gives the protein CASSLHGSGNSPPHF.